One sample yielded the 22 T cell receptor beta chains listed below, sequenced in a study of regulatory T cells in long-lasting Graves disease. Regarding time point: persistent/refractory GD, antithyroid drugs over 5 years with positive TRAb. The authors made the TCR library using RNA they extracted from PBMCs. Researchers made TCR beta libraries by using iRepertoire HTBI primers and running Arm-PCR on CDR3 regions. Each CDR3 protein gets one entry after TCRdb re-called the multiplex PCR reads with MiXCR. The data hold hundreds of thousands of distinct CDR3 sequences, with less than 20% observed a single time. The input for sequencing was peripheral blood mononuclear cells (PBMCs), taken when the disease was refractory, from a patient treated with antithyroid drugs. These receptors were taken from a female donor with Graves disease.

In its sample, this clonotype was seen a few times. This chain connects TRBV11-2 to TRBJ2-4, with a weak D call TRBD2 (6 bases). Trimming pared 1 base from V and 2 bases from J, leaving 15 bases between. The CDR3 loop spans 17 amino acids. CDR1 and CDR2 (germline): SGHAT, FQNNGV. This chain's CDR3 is CASSLVRGVFPKNIQYF. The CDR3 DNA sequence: TGTGCCAGCAGCTTAGTGCGGGGAGTCTTCCCCAAAAACATTCAGTACTTC.

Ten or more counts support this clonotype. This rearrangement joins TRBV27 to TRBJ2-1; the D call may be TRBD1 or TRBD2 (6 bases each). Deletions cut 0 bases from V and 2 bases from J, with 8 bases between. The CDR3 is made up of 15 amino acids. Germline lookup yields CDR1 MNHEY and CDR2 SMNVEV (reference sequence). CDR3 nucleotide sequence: TGTGCCAGCAGTTTATCGCGGGACACCTACAATGAGCAGTTCTTC. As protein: CASSLSRDTYNEQFF.

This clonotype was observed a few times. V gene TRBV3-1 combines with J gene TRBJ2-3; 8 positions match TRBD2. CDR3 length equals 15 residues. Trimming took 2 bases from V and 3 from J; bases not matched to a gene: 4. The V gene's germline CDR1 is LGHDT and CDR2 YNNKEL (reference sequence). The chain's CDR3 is CASSQRSGGTDTQYF. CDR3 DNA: TGTGCCAGCAGCCAACGGAGCGGGGGAACAGATACGCAGTATTTT.

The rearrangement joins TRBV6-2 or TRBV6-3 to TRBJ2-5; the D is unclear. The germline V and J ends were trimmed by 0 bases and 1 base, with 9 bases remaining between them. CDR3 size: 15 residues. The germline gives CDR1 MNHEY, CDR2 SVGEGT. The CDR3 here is CASSYSGSVQETQYF. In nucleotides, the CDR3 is TGTGCCAGCAGTTACTCCGGTTCAGTCCAAGAGACCCAGTACTTC.

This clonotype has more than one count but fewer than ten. Here the CDR3 DNA reads TGTGCCAGCAGCTTAGGCGACAGGGGCACCGGGGAGCTGTTTTTT. This codes for CASSLGDRGTGELFF. The chain uses TRBV7-9 and TRBJ2-2; 8 nucleotides agree with TRBD1. This CDR3 contains 15 residues. V lost 1 base and J lost 4; bases outside the gene matches: 2. The germline V gene has CDR1 SEHNR and CDR2 FQNEAQ (reference sequence).

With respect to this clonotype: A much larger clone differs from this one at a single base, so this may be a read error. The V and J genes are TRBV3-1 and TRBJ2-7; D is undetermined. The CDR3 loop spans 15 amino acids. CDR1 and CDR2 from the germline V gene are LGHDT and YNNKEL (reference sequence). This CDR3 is CAGSSVTTSSYEQYF. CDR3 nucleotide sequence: TGTGCCGGCAGCTCCGTCACAACGAGCTCCTACGAGCAGTACTTC.

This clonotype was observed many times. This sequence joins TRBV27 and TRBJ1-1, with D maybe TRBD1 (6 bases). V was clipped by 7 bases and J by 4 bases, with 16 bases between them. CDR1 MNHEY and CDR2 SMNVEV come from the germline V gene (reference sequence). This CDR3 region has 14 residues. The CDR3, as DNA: TGTGCCAGCACCCAACGGCGGGGGGCCACTGAAGCTTTCTTT. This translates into CASTQRRGATEAFF.

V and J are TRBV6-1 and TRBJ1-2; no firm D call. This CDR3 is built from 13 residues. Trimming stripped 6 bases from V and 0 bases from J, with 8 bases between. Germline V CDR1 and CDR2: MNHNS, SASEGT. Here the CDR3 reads CASRQETNYGYTF. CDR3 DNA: TGTGCCAGCAGACAAGAAACTAACTATGGCTACACCTTC.

The CDR3, as DNA: TGTGCCAGTAGCACTCACCGGGGGCGGAATCAGCCCCAGCATTTT. Translation: CASSTHRGRNQPQHF. The genes are TRBV19 and TRBJ1-5, with D possibly being TRBD1 (6 bases). The CDR3 contains 15 residues. Germline V gives CDR1 LNHDA, CDR2 SQIVND (reference sequence). V lost 6 bases and J 4 bases, leaving 16 bases between the germline ends.

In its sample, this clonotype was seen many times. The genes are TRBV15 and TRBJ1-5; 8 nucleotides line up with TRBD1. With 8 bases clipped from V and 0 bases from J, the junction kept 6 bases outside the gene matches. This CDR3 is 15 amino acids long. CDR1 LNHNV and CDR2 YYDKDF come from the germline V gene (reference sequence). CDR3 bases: TGTGCCACCGCTTGGGGACAGGCTAGCAATCAGCCCCAGCATTTT. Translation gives CATAWGQASNQPQHF.

CDR3 sequence reads: CSAAGGPADTQYF. The CDR3 DNA follows: TGCAGTGCGGCGGGAGGGCCAGCAGATACGCAGTATTTT. The chain joins TRBV20-1 to TRBJ2-3, with TRBD2 matching over 9 bases. This CDR3 is 13 amino acids long. CDR1 and CDR2 from the germline V gene are DFQATT and SNEGSKA (reference sequence). V lost 6 bases, J lost 4 bases, and 5 bases stayed unmatched.

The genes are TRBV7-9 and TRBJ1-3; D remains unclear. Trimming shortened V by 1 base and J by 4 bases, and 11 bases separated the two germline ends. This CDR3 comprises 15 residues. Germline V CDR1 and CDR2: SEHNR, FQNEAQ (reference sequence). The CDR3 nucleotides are TGTGCCAGCAGCTTAGTAGCTACTTACGGAAACACCATATATTTT. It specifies CASSLVATYGNTIYF.

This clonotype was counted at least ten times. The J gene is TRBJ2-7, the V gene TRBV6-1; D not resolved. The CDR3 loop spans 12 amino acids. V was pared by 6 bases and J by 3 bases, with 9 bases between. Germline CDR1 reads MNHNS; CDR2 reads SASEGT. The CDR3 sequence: CASSRLRYEQYF. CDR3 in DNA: TGTGCCAGCAGCAGGCTACGCTACGAGCAGTACTTC.

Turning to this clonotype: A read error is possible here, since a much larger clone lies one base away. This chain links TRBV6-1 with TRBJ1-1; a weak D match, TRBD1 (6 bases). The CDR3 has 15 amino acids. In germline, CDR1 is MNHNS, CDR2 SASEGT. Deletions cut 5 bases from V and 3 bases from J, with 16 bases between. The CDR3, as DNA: TGTGCCAGCAGTCGCGACAGGCCCCTGGACACTGAAGCTTTCTTT. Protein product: CASSRDRPLDTEAFF.

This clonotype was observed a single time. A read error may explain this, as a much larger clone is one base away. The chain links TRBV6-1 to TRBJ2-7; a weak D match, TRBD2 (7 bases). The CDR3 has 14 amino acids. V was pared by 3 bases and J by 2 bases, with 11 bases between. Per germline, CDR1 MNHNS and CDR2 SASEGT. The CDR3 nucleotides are TGTGCCAGCAGTGATGTGGGGGGGCCCTACGAGCAGTACTTC. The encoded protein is CASSDVGGPYEQYF.

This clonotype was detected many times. The CDR3 reads CASSLGQGTNQPQHF. DNA for the CDR3: TGTGCCAGCAGTCTGGGACAGGGTACAAATCAGCCCCAGCATTTT. The chain uses TRBV28 and TRBJ1-5; 9 nucleotides match TRBD1. Germline loops: CDR1 MDHEN, CDR2 SYDVKM. The CDR3 has 15 residues. With 5 bases clipped from V and 4 bases from J, the junction kept 6 bases outside the gene matches.

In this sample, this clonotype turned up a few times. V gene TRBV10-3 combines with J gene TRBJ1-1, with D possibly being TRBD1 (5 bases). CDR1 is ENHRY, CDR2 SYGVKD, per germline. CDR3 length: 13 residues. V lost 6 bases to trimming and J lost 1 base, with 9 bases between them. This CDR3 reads CAIREGQNTEAFF. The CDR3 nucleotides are TGTGCCATCAGAGAAGGACAGAACACTGAAGCTTTCTTT.

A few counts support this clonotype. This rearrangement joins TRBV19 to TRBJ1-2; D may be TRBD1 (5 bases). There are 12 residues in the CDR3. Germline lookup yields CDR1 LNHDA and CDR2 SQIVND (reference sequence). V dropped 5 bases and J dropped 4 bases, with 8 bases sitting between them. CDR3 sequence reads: CASSQGFYGYTF. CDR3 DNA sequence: TGTGCCAGTAGTCAGGGATTCTATGGCTACACCTTC.

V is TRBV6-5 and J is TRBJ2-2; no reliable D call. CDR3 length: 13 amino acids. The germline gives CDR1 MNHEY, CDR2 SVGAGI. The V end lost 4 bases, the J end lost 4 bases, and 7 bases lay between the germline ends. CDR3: CASSSLITGELFF. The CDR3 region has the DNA TGTGCCAGCAGTTCCCTTATCACCGGGGAGCTGTTTTTT.

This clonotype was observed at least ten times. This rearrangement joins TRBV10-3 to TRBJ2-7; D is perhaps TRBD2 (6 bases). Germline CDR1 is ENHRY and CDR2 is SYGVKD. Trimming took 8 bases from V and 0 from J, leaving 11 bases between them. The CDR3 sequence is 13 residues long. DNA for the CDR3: TGTGCCATCCGAGCGGGCGACTCCTACGAGCAGTACTTC. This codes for CAIRAGDSYEQYF.

CDR3 nucleotides: TGTGCCAGCAGTGAAGCGGGGGGTTGGAACACTGAAGCTTTCTTT. It translates to CASSEAGGWNTEAFF. V gene TRBV6-1 combines with J gene TRBJ1-1; tentatively, D is TRBD1 (5 bases). CDR1 and CDR2 from the germline V gene are MNHNS and SASEGT. Deletions cut 0 bases from V and 1 base from J, with 9 bases between. The CDR3 totals 15 residues.

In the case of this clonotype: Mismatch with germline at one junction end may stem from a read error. The CDR3 DNA reads TGTGCCAGCTCTTGGACTCTCGGGGGCTTCTACCAAGGGACCCAGTACTTC. It specifies CASSWTLGGFYQGTQYF. The chain carries TRBV25-1 and TRBJ2-5; D tentatively reads TRBD1 or TRBD2 (6 bases each). The CDR3 is 17 residues long. Germline CDR1 is MGHDK and CDR2 is SYGVNS.